The text below deals with one T cell receptor beta chain. Its antigen remains unidentified. The ends lost 6 bases at V and 8 bases at J; junction bases unmatched: 10. The CDR3 runs to 14 residues. The germline V gene has CDR1 MNHNS and CDR2 SASEGT. This sample was taken from a study of cytomegalovirus exposure and HLA in healthy donors. Overall study results and limits: Immune exposure was documented only through CMV serostatus.

PCR used 60 Vbeta primers and 13 Jbeta primers. Here immunoSEQ multiplex PCR was the method, and the copy in TCRdb shows in-frame clones only, minus some. Of over 150,000 clones listed, 65% to 85% are singletons. The chain is built from TRBV6-1 and TRBJ1-5; 7 bases agree with TRBD1. This TCR derives from a man between 18 and 35 years old in good health and CMV-seronegative. The sequenced material came from PBMCs. CDR3 bases: TGTGCCAGCAGAATAGACAGGGTAATTGAGCCCCAGCATTTT. Translating gives CASRIDRVIEPQHF.